This section outlines one T cell receptor beta chain sequence together with its context. Assay: immunoSEQ multiplex PCR; the TCRdb copy retains only in-frame clones and omits some. In the table there are roughly 250,000 clones, about 89% of which are singletons. The CDR3 sequence is 16 residues long. Germline CDR1 and CDR2: KGHDR and SFDVKD. After removal of 4 bases from V and 5 bases from J, the junction contained 10 bases not matched to a gene. The data were taken from a study of blood T cell repertoires in COVID-19. The wider study: The study drew acute and convalescent COVID-19 samples from the United States, Italy and Spain. PBMCs, B-cell-depleted T cells, or T cells were the source of the cDNA or gDNA that made up the material.

Individuals aged roughly 18 to 100 years were recruited from roughly 23 US areas. The sequenced sample consisted of PBMCs or T cells enriched from blood (not recorded which). The TCR was taken from a woman younger than 35 who had recovered from COVID-19. The genes are TRBV24-1 and TRBJ2-5, with 9 bases lining up with TRBD1. The CDR3 sequence: CATSDSRDRAGETQYF. The CDR3 bases are TGTGCCACCAGTGACAGCCGGGACAGGGCGGGGGAGACCCAGTACTTC.